The text below deals with one TCR beta chain. This entry belongs to a study of lymphopenia after photon versus proton radiotherapy. The V gene lost 5 bases and the J gene lost 2 bases, with 2 bases spanning the gap. Germline V gene lookup returns CDR1 MNHNY and CDR2 SVGAGI (reference sequence). The CDR3 contains 11 residues. The data were produced by immunoSEQ multiplex PCR, yet TCRdb's version contains in-frame clones alone and is incomplete. The sample records 30,000 to 45,000 clones, approximately 90% being singletons. The material was peripheral blood, obtained from a patient treated with photon-based radiotherapy. The genes are TRBV6-6 and TRBJ2-3; D not resolved. The clonotype was recovered from a man aged 55-75 years with cholangiocarcinoma. In DNA form, the CDR3 reads TGTGCCAGCAGTCCCACAGATACGCAGTATTTT. It codes for CASSPTDTQYF.